Detailed here is one T cell receptor beta chain. This sample was included in a study of blood T cell repertoires in COVID-19. Study as a whole: Nucleic acid was either cDNA or gDNA, and it came from T cells, B-cell-depleted T cells, or PBMCs.

Participant ages covered roughly 18 to 89 years across about 25 US areas. Recovered status in Cohort 3 required two negative PCRs, clearance, or symptom resolution. V was pared by 3 bases and J by 4 bases, with 12 bases between. The V gene's germline CDR1 is MDHEN and CDR2 SYDVKM. The CDR3 length is 14 residues. Original handling: Cell counts per sample came from amplifying reference gene primers. Method: immunoSEQ multiplex PCR; TCRdb's copy keeps in-frame clones and lacks some. From that table come the V and J calls and clone size; the DNA was used to work out D and trimming. The table shows 120,000 or so clones, with about 83% occurring only once.

V gene TRBV28 combines with J gene TRBJ2-5; tentative D call: TRBD1 (6 bases). The receptor was isolated from a woman in her twenties or thirties who had recovered from COVID-19. Sequences were obtained from PBMCs or T cells enriched from blood (not recorded which). CDR3: CASSFSDSLETQYF. As DNA, the CDR3 is TGTGCCAGCAGTTTTTCGGACAGTTTAGAGACCCAGTACTTC. The whole variable domain, filled in from reference TRBV28 and TRBJ2-5, reads DVKVTQSSRYLVKRTGEKVFLECVQDMDHENMFWYRQDPGLGLRLIYFSYDVKMKEKGDIPEGYSVSREKKERFSLILESASTNQTSMYLCASSFSDSLETQYFGPGTRLLVL.